One and the same sample provided the 24 T cell receptor beta chains below, sequenced in a study of post-analysis software for immune sequencing data. Incorporated into the TCR beta cDNA libraries were unique molecular identifiers, which served to reduce PCR and sequencing biases. Each CDR3 protein gets one entry after TCRdb re-called the PCR reads with MiXCR. This table has roughly 160,000 distinct CDR3 sequences, roughly 34% appearing once. This material consisted of blood, taken after autologous hematopoietic stem cell transplantation. The receptors shown here come from a girl aged 5-17 years with multiple sclerosis.

V and J are TRBV27 and TRBJ1-1; D call uncertain. The germline V and J ends were trimmed by 2 bases and 5 bases, with 15 bases remaining between them. Germline lookup yields CDR1 MNHEY and CDR2 SMNVEV (reference sequence). This CDR3 is built from 15 residues. CDR3 protein: CASSLNSRGLTEAFF. DNA for the CDR3: TGTGCCAGCAGTTTAAATTCTCGGGGTTTGACTGAAGCTTTCTTT.

The chain recombines TRBV6-5 with TRBJ2-3; TRBD1 is a possible D gene (5 bases). The V end lost 3 bases, the J end lost 1 base, and 8 bases lay between the germline ends. The CDR3 length is 14 residues. Germline CDR1 and CDR2: MNHEY and SVGAGI. CDR3 DNA sequence: TGTGCCAGCAGTTATTCACAGGGCACAGATACGCAGTATTTT. It encodes CASSYSQGTDTQYF.

This chain links TRBV18 with TRBJ1-6; TRBD1 is a possible D gene (5 bases). CDR1 KGHSH and CDR2 LQKENI come from the germline V gene. The CDR3 sequence is 16 residues long. Trimming took off 3 bases at V and 0 bases at J, with 9 bases between the two ends. The CDR3 region has the DNA TGTGCCAGCTCACCTTCAGGGAGCTCCTATAATTCACCCCTCCACTTT. It yields the protein CASSPSGSSYNSPLHF.

This clonotype has more than one count but fewer than ten. The chain has TRBV5-5 and TRBJ2-3, with TRBD1 as a possible D gene (5 bases). Trimming took 5 bases from V and 4 from J, leaving 23 bases between them. The V gene's germline CDR1 is SGHKS and CDR2 YYEKEE (reference sequence). This CDR3 comprises 17 residues. Here the CDR3 reads CASRSLQGAIGPDTQYF. For the CDR3, the DNA is TGTGCCAGCAGGAGCTTGCAGGGCGCGATCGGCCCAGATACGCAGTATTTT.

This clonotype has a handful of counts. This rearrangement joins TRBV7-3 to TRBJ2-7, with D perhaps matching TRBD2 (6 bases). Germline CDR1 SGHTA, CDR2 FQGTGA. The CDR3 runs to 17 residues. V was pared by 2 bases and J by 2 bases, with 19 bases between. CDR3 loop: CASSLYGGASGTYEQYF. The CDR3 DNA reads TGTGCCAGCAGCTTATATGGAGGGGCCTCTGGGACCTACGAGCAGTACTTC.

The chain links TRBV5-6 to TRBJ2-1; no firm D call. The CDR3 covers 13 residues. In germline, CDR1 is SGHDT, CDR2 YYEEEE. Trimming removed 2 bases at V and 4 bases at J, with 7 bases between. In nucleotides, the CDR3 is TGTGCCAGCAGCTTAGGGTGGTACAATGAGCAGTTCTTC. Protein: CASSLGWYNEQFF.

This chain connects TRBV5-1 to TRBJ2-7; 9 bases line up with TRBD2. J lost 0 bases, V lost 4 bases, and 8 bases had no gene match. This CDR3 contains 16 residues. Germline CDR1 reads SGHRS; CDR2 reads YFSETQ. The CDR3 sequence: CASSQISGSISYEQYF. CDR3 bases: TGCGCCAGCAGCCAAATTAGCGGGAGTATCTCCTACGAGCAGTACTTC.

This clonotype has a handful of counts. J is TRBJ2-3 and V is TRBV10-2; TRBD2 matches at 7 bases. The CDR3 length is 13 residues. Trimming took 4 bases from V and 5 from J; bases not matched to a gene: 3. Germline CDR1 reads WSHSY; CDR2 reads SAAADI. The CDR3 DNA is TGCGCCAGCAGTGGAGTAGCGGGAGATACGCAGTATTTT. Translation: CASSGVAGDTQYF.

This clonotype was seen a handful of times. The J gene is TRBJ2-3, the V gene TRBV20-1, with 7 bases fitting TRBD2. Germline V gives CDR1 DFQATT, CDR2 SNEGSKA (reference sequence). This CDR3 spans 14 amino acids. The V segment lost 1 base and the J segment 5 bases; nucleotides outside the gene matches: 6. The CDR3 sequence is CSARGTSGIDTQYF. CDR3 coding DNA: TGCAGTGCTAGAGGGACTAGTGGGATAGATACGCAGTATTTT.

Only a few counts were recorded for this clonotype. The chain couples TRBV28 to TRBJ1-2; a weak D match, TRBD1 (6 bases). Germline V gives CDR1 MDHEN, CDR2 SYDVKM. The CDR3 contains 16 residues. Trimming cost V 3 bases and J 4 bases, with 18 bases left between them. CDR3 residues: CASSFTGMTPGYGYTF. Here the CDR3 DNA reads TGTGCCAGCAGTTTCACAGGGATGACTCCAGGCTATGGCTACACCTTC.

This clonotype was seen a handful of times. The rearrangement uses TRBV6-4 and TRBJ1-2; 9 nucleotides match TRBD1. Germline-derived CDR1 and CDR2 are MRHNA and SNTAGT. V lost 2 bases, J lost 6 bases, and 7 bases stayed unmatched. The CDR3 totals 15 residues. CDR3 region: CASSDTPQGANGYTF. The CDR3 bases are TGTGCCAGCAGTGACACCCCACAGGGGGCCAATGGCTACACCTTC.

This chain connects TRBV15 to TRBJ2-5; TRBD1 aligns across 7 bases. The length of the CDR3 is 16 residues. Per the germline V gene, CDR1 is LNHNV and CDR2 is YYDKDF (reference sequence). The ends lost 1 base at V and 2 bases at J; junction bases unmatched: 7. The DNA for the CDR3 is TGTGCCACCAGCAGAGCCCCCGGGACAGTACAAGAGACCCAGTACTTC. Amino acids: CATSRAPGTVQETQYF.

The CDR3 sequence is CASSLALTSGTPYEQYF. CDR3 DNA sequence: TGTGCCAGCAGCTTAGCCCTGACTAGCGGGACGCCCTACGAGCAGTACTTC. The V and J genes are TRBV7-6 and TRBJ2-7, with TRBD2 matching 11 bases. In germline, CDR1 is SGHVS, CDR2 FNYEAQ. This CDR3 contains 17 residues. Trimming at V came to 0 bases and at J to 2 bases, leaving 6 bases not matched to a gene.

This clonotype was seen a handful of times. The chain has TRBV4-1 and TRBJ1-2; the D gene is possibly TRBD1 (6 bases). Looked up from germline, CDR1 is MGHRA and CDR2 is YSYEKL. CDR3 length equals 15 residues. Trimming stripped 7 bases from V and 6 bases from J, with 21 bases between. CDR3 region: CASTTNTGWRDGYTF. The CDR3 coding sequence is TGCGCCAGCACCACCAACACAGGGTGGAGGGATGGCTACACCTTC.

This chain links TRBV6-5 with TRBJ2-7; possibly TRBD1 or TRBD2 for D (6 bases each). The germline CDR1 and CDR2 sequences are MNHEY and SVGAGI. Trimming took 6 bases from V and 2 from J, leaving 20 bases between them. This CDR3 has 16 amino acids. The CDR3 here is CASRYTGATLTYEQYF. In nucleotides, the CDR3 is TGTGCCAGCAGGTACACGGGGGCCACACTAACCTACGAGCAGTACTTC.

At least ten counts were recorded for this clonotype. The chain couples TRBV15 to TRBJ2-3, with 10 bases identical to TRBD1. The CDR3 covers 15 residues. With 4 bases clipped from V and 5 bases from J, the junction kept 6 bases outside the gene matches. CDR1 and CDR2 (germline): LNHNV, YYDKDF (reference sequence). In DNA form, the CDR3 reads TGTGCCACCAGCACTCGGACAGGGGGTAGAGATACGCAGTATTTT. Residues: CATSTRTGGRDTQYF.

The chain is built from TRBV6-1 and TRBJ2-7, with 11 bases matching TRBD1. The germline CDR1 and CDR2 sequences are MNHNS and SASEGT. V shed 4 bases, J shed 2 bases, and the junction held 7 bases outside the gene matches. The CDR3 is 16 amino acids. The CDR3 loop is CASSALGQGATYEQYF. The CDR3 DNA is TGTGCCAGCAGTGCACTCGGACAGGGGGCTACCTACGAGCAGTACTTC.

With regard to this clonotype: A read error may account for a junction end that differs from germline. V and J are TRBV29-1 and TRBJ2-1; D gene ambiguous. This CDR3 comprises 10 residues. Germline-derived CDR1 and CDR2 are SQVTM and ANQGSEA. The DNA of the CDR3 is TGCAGCGTTGGGAACAATAAGCAGTTCTTC. Residues: CSVGNNKQFF.

This chain connects TRBV7-3 to TRBJ1-4; no definite D call. Germline V CDR1 and CDR2: SGHTA, FQGTGA. This CDR3 spans 13 amino acids. Trimming took off 3 bases at V and 7 bases at J, with 9 bases between the two ends. The CDR3 coding sequence is TGTGCCAGCAGCTTTGAGATGGGTGAAAAACTGTTTTTT. It specifies CASSFEMGEKLFF.

This clonotype was detected only a few times. The chain combines TRBV20-1 with TRBJ1-2; the D gene is possibly TRBD1 (6 bases). This CDR3 is built from 13 residues. Germline CDR1 is DFQATT and CDR2 is SNEGSKA (reference sequence). Trimming removed 5 bases from V and 4 bases from J, with 14 bases in between. This chain's CDR3 is CSAGNGQIYGYTF. CDR3 sequence (DNA): TGCAGTGCTGGAAACGGACAGATCTATGGCTACACCTTC.

The CDR3, as DNA: TGCGCCAGCAGGAGCACATACGAGCAGTACTTC. Residues: CASRSTYEQYF. The V call is TRBV5-1, the J call TRBJ2-7; no clear D. Per germline, CDR1 SGHRS and CDR2 YFSETQ. This CDR3 region has 11 residues. V was trimmed by 5 bases and J by 4 bases, leaving 7 bases between them.

Only a few counts were recorded for this clonotype. This chain connects TRBV7-2 to TRBJ2-5; 8 nucleotides match TRBD2. Matching the DNA end better, TRBJ2-7 makes the J call doubtful. The V gene's germline CDR1 is SGHTA and CDR2 FQGNSA. This CDR3 region has 14 residues. This CDR3 is CASSRTSGAYEQYF. The CDR3 DNA is TGTGCCAGCAGCCGCACTAGCGGCGCCTACGAGCAGTACTTC.

The chain joins TRBV6-6 to TRBJ1-4; no firm D call. Trimming shortened V by 2 bases and J by 4 bases, and 8 bases separated the two germline ends. This CDR3 is built from 14 residues. The germline V gene has CDR1 MNHNY and CDR2 SVGAGI (reference sequence). CDR3 protein: CASSYRGGNEKLFF. The CDR3 coding sequence is TGTGCCAGCAGTTACCGGGGAGGTAATGAAAAACTGTTTTTT.

V gene TRBV24-1 combines with J gene TRBJ1-1, with D tentatively TRBD1 (6 bases). This CDR3 is built from 14 residues. V lost 3 bases, J lost 6 bases, and 13 bases lay in between. Looked up from germline, CDR1 is KGHDR and CDR2 is SFDVKD. The DNA of the CDR3 is TGTGCCACCAGTGATGGGGGGACATCCGCTGAAGCTTTCTTT. As protein: CATSDGGTSAEAFF.